This paragraph reports one TCR beta chain. Its antigen remains undetermined. It has no much larger one-base neighbor in the sample; base qualities were not kept. Receptor amplification or capture employed RT-PCR. The sample was run on a NextSeq 550. The public reads were reanalyzed by TCRdb: fastp trimming at Q25, MiXCR alignment, in-frame beta chains only. Every distinct CDR3 protein forms one entry, paired with its most common genes and DNA. The sample table lists about a million distinct CDR3 sequences, more than 15% of them with a count of one. Jointly, the top ten make up around 6% of the sample. The sample originates from a study of patients and donors after allogeneic stem cell transplantation (dated by TCRdb to the early 2020s). Including the terminal cysteine and phenylalanine, the CDR3 comprises 18 residues. Here the CDR3 DNA is all that survives: 54 bases in frame from base 1. CDR1 and CDR2 were assigned from the germline V gene as MNHEY and SVGEGT. After removal of 6 bases from V and 5 bases from J, the junction retains 17 bases not matched to a gene.

Here the chain combines TRBV6-2 or TRBV6-3 and TRBJ2-2; 8 central nucleotides agree with TRBD2. The source material was blood, either unsorted or a sorted T cell fraction (not recorded which). The source is a human donor who was either an allogeneic HSCT recipient or a stem cell or donor lymphocyte infusion donor (not recorded which). It is not recorded whose cells these are; they may come from a transplant donor. The DNA sequence reads TGTGCCAGCAGCCCTCCGGGACTAGATCCGAGGGGGACCGGGGAGCTGTTTTTT. Its protein reads: CASSPPGLDPRGTGELFF.